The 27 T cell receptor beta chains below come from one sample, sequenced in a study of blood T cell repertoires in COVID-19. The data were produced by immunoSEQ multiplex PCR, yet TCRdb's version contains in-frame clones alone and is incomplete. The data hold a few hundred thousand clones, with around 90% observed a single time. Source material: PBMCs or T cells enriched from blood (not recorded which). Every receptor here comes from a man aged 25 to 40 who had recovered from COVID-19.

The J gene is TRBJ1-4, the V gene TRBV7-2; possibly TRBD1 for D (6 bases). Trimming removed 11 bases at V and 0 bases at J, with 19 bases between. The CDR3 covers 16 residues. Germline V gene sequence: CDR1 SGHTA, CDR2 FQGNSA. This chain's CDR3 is CARAKGESATNEKLFF. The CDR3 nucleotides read TGTGCCCGAGCCAAGGGGGAATCTGCAACTAATGAAAAACTGTTTTTT.

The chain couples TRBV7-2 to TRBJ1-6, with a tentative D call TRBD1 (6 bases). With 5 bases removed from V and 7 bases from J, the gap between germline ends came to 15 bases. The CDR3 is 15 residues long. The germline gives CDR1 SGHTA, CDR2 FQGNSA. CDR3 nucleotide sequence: TGTGCCAGCAGCCCGAAGACAGGATCAAATTCACCCCTCCACTTT. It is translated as CASSPKTGSNSPLHF.

CDR3 amino acids: CASSPGQGGTDTQYF. CDR3 sequence (DNA): TGTGCCAGCAGCCCGGGACAGGGGGGAACAGATACGCAGTATTTT. The chain uses TRBV5-4 and TRBJ2-3; TRBD1 agrees at 11 bases. Trimming cost V 4 bases and J 3 bases; bases outside gene matches: 4. This CDR3 region has 15 residues. Looked up from germline, CDR1 is SGHNT and CDR2 is YYREEE (reference sequence).

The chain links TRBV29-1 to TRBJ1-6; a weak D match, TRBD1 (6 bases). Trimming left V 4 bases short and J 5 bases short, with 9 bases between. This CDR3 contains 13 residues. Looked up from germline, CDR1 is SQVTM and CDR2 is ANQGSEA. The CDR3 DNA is TGCAGCGTTGGCGACAGGAATAATTCACCCCTCCACTTT. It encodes CSVGDRNNSPLHF.

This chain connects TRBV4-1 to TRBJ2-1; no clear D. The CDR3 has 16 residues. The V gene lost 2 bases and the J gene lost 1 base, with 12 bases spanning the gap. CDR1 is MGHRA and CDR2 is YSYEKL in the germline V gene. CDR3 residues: CASSQMGVSSYNEQFF. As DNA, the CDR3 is TGCGCCAGCAGCCAAATGGGCGTCTCTTCCTACAATGAGCAGTTCTTC.

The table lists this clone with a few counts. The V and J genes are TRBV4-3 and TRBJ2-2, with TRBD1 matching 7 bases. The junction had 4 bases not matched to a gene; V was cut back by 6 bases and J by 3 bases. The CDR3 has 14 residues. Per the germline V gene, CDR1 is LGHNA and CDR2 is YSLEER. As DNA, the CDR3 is TGCGCCAGCAGACAGGGGTCCTACACCGGGGAGCTGTTTTTT. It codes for CASRQGSYTGELFF.

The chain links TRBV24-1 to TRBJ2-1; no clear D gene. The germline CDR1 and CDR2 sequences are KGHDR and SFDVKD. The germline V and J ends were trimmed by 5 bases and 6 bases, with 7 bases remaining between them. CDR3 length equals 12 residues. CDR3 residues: CATSGHSNEQFF. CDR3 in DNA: TGTGCCACCAGTGGCCACAGCAATGAGCAGTTCTTC.

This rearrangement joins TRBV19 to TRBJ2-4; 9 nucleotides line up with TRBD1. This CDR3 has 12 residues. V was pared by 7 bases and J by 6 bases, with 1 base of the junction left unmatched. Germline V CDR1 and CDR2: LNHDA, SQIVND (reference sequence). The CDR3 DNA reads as TGTGCCAGTAAGGACAGGGGAAACATTCAGTACTTC. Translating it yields CASKDRGNIQYF.

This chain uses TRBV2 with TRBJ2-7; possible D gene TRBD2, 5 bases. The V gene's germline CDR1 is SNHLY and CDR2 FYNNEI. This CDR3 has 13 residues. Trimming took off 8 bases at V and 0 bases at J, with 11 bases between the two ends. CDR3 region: CASQAESSYEQYF. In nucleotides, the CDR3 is TGTGCCAGCCAAGCGGAGAGCTCCTACGAGCAGTACTTC. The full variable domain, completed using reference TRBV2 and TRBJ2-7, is EPEVTQTPSHQVTQMGQEVILRCVPISNHLYFYWYRQILGQKVEFLVSFYNNEISEKSEIFDDQFSVERPDGSNFTLKIRSTKLEDSAMYFCASQAESSYEQYFGPGTRLTVT.

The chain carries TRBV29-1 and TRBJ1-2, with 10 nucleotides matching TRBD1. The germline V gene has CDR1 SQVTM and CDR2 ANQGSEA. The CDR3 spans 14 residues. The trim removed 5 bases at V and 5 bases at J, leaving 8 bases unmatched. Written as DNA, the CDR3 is TGCAGCGTTATTTCCGGGACAGGGGATTATGGCTACACCTTC. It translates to CSVISGTGDYGYTF.

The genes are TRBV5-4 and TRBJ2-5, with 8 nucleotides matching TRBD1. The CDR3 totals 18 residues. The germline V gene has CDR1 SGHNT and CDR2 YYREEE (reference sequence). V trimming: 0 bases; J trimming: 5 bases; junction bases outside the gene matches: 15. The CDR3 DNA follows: TGTGCCAGCAGCTTGGGGGTTCGAGCGTCAGGGGGCTTGGAGACCCAGTACTTC. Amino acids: CASSLGVRASGGLETQYF. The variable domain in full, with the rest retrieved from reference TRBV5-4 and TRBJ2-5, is ETGVTQSPTHLIKTRGQQVTLRCSSQSGHNTVSWYQQALGQGPQFIFQYYREEENGRGNFPPRFSGLQFPNYSSELNVNALELDDSALYLCASSLGVRASGGLETQYFGPGTRLLVL.

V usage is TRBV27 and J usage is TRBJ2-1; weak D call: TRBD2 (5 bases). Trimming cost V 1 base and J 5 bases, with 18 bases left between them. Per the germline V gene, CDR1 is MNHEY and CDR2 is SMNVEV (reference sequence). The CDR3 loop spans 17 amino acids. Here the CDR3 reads CASSLLSGRRTHNEQFF. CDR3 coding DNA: TGTGCCAGCAGTTTATTATCGGGCAGAAGGACTCACAATGAGCAGTTCTTC.

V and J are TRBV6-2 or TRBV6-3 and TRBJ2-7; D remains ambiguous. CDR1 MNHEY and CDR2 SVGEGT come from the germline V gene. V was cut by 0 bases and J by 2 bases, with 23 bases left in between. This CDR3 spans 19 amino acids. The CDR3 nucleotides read TGTGCCAGCAGTTACTCTGGGTCTTACTTTTCTAGGTCTCCCTACGAGCAGTACTTC. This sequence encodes CASSYSGSYFSRSPYEQYF.

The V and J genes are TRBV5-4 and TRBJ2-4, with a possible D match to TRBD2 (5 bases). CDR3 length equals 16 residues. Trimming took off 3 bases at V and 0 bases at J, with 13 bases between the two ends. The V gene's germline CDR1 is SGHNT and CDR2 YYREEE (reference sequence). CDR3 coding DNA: TGTGCCAGCAGCTCGGAGGACCGCCAAGCCAAAAACATTCAGTACTTC. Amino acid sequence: CASSSEDRQAKNIQYF.

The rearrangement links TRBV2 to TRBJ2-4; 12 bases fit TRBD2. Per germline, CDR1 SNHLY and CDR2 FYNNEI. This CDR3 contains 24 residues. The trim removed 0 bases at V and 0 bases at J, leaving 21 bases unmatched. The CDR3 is CASSEALQASSLAGGPPAKNIQYF. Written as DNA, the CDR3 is TGTGCCAGCAGTGAAGCGCTTCAGGCTTCCTCACTAGCGGGAGGACCTCCAGCCAAAAACATTCAGTACTTC.

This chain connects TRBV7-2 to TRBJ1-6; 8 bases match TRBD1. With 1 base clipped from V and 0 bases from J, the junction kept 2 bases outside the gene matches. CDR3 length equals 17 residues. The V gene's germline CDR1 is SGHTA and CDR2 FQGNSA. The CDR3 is CASSLGTGSSYNSPLHF. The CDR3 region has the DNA TGTGCCAGCAGCTTAGGGACAGGGAGCTCCTATAATTCACCCCTCCACTTT.

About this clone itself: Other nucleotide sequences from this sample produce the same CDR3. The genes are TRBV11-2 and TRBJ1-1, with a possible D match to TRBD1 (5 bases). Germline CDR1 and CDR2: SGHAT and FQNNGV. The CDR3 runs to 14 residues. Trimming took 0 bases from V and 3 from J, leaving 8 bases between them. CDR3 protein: CASSLDRGDTEAFF. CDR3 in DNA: TGTGCCAGCAGCTTAGATCGGGGGGACACTGAAGCTTTCTTT.

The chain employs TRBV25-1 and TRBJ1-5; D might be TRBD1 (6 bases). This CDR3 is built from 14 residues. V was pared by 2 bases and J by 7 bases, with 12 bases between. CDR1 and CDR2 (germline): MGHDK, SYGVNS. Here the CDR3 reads CASSETGYGQPQHF. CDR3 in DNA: TGTGCCAGCAGTGAAACAGGGTACGGACAGCCCCAGCATTTT.

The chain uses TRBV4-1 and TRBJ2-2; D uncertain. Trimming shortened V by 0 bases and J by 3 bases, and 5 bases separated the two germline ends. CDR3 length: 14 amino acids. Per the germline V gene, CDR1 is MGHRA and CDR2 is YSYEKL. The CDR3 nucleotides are TGCGCCAGCAGCCAAGAGAGTTACACCGGGGAGCTGTTTTTT. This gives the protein CASSQESYTGELFF.

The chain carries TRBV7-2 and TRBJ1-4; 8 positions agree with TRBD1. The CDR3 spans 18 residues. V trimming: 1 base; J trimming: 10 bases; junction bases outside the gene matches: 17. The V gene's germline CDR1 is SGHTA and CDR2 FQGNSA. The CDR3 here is CASSLGWGQASQEGKLFF. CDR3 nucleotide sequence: TGTGCCAGCAGCTTAGGTTGGGGACAGGCCTCCCAGGAGGGAAAACTGTTTTTT.

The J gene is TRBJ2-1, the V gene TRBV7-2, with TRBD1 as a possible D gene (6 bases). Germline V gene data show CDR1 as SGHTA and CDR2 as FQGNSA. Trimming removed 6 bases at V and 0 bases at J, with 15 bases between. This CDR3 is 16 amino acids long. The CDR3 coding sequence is TGTGCCAGCAGTTCTATGACAGGCAGCTCCTACAATGAGCAGTTCTTC. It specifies CASSSMTGSSYNEQFF.

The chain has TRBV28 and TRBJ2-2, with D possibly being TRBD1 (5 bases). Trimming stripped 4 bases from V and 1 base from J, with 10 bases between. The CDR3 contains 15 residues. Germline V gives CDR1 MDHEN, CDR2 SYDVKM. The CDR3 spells CASSSGDRNTGELFF. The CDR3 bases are TGTGCCAGCAGTTCCGGCGACAGGAACACCGGGGAGCTGTTTTTT.

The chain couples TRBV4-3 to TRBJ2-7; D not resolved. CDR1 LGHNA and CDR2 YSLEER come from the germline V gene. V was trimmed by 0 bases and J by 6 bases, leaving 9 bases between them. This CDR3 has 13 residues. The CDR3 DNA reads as TGCGCCAGCAGCCAAGATCGCGGTCTCGAGCAGTACTTC. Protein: CASSQDRGLEQYF.

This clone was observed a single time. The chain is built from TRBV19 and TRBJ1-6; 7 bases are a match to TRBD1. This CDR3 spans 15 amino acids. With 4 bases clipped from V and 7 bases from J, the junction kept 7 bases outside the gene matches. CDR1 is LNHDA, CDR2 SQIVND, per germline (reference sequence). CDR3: CASSSGQEANSPLHF. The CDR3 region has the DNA TGTGCCAGTAGTAGCGGACAGGAGGCCAATTCACCCCTCCACTTT.

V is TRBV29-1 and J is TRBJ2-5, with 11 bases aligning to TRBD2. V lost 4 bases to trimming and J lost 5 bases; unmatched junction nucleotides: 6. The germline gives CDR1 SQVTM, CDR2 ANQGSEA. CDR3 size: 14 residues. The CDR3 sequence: CSVVVTSGEETQYF. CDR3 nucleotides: TGCAGCGTTGTGGTGACTAGCGGGGAGGAGACCCAGTACTTC.

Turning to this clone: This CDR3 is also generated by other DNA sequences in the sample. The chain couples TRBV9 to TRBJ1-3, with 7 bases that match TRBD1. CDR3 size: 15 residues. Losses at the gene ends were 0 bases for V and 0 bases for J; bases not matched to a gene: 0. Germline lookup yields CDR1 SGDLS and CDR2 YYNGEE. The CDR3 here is CASSVGQGSGNTIYF. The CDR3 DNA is TGTGCCAGCAGCGTAGGACAGGGCTCTGGAAACACCATATATTTT.

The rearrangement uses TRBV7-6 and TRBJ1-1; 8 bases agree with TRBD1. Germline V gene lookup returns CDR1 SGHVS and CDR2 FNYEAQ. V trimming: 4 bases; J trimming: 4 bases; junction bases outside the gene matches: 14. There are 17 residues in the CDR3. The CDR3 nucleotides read TGTGCCAGCAGCTACCGACGACCAGGACAGGGAAGCACTGAAGCTTTCTTT. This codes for CASSYRRPGQGSTEAFF.